This T cell receptor (beta chain) is from a study of CD8 T cells in Susac syndrome. RNA in amounts of roughly 0.5 to 1 ug was reverse transcribed with random hexamers. With immunoSEQ multiplex PCR, TCR beta CDR3 was amplified across 54 Vbeta and 13 Jbeta. TCRdb passed the immunoSEQ multiplex PCR reads through MiXCR, listing each CDR3 protein once. Of some 50,000 distinct CDR3 sequences listed, approximately 95% are singletons. CDR3 length equals 12 residues. In germline, CDR1 is LGHDT, CDR2 YNNKEL (reference sequence). V shed 4 bases and J shed 4 bases, with 6 bases lying between them. From blood CD8+ and CD4+ T cells, TCR beta sequences were generated.

The receptor comes from a human donor with Susac syndrome. This sequence joins TRBV3-1 and TRBJ2-3; D gene ambiguous. The sample consisted of CD8+ T cells from PBMCs. The CDR3 DNA reads as TGTGCCAGCAGCCCAGTCGCAGATACGCAGTATTTT. Amino acids: CASSPVADTQYF.